These 10 T cell receptor beta chains were all obtained from the same sample, sequenced in a study of cytomegalovirus exposure and HLA in healthy donors. The PCR made use of 60 Vbeta and 13 Jbeta primers. Data came from immunoSEQ multiplex PCR; TCRdb stores just in-frame clones and leaves some out. The table lists around 90,000 clones, 64% of them singletons. Specimen: PBMCs. Receptors were obtained from a human donor in good health.

In this sample, this clone turned up a few times. The chain employs TRBV10-3 and TRBJ2-1; TRBD1 matches 10 bases. Germline CDR1 and CDR2: ENHRY and SYGVKD. Germline trimming cut 6 bases from V and 3 bases from J; bases unmatched to any gene: 2. The CDR3 is made up of 14 amino acids. The CDR3 loop reads CAIRGTGDYNEQFF. CDR3 DNA: TGTGCCATCAGAGGGACAGGGGACTACAATGAGCAGTTCTTC.

This clone occurred a few times. The rearrangement uses TRBV10-3 and TRBJ1-1; the D gene is possibly TRBD1 (5 bases). The CDR3 loop spans 15 amino acids. The V end was cut by 4 bases, the J end by 5 bases, with 17 bases between. CDR1 and CDR2 (germline): ENHRY, SYGVKD. The CDR3 nucleotides are TGTGCCATCAGTGGTTTCGGGGGGACGGGAACTGAAGCTTTCTTT. Translation gives CAISGFGGTGTEAFF.

This CDR3 reads CASSGTGNQQPQHF. CDR3 in DNA: TGTGCCAGCAGCGGGACAGGGAATCAACAGCCCCAGCATTTT. V usage is TRBV9 and J usage is TRBJ1-5; 8 bases line up with TRBD1. The CDR3 has 14 amino acids. CDR1 SGDLS and CDR2 YYNGEE come from the germline V gene. V was clipped by 3 bases and J by 7 bases; unmatched bases: 6.

The chain employs TRBV4-1 and TRBJ1-1, with 7 bases matching TRBD1. In germline, CDR1 is MGHRA, CDR2 YSYEKL. With V trimmed by 4 bases and J by 11 bases, 25 bases remained unmatched. The CDR3 sequence is 18 residues long. The CDR3 loop is CASSPWGADRAESGEAFF. CDR3 bases: TGCGCCAGCAGCCCCTGGGGTGCCGACAGGGCTGAATCGGGTGAGGCTTTCTTT.

The V and J genes are TRBV5-1 and TRBJ1-1; maybe TRBD1 (5 bases). The CDR3 contains 14 residues. V was clipped by 6 bases and J by 0 bases, with 12 bases between them. CDR1 SGHRS and CDR2 YFSETQ come from the germline V gene. CDR3: CASTLAGLNTEAFF. The CDR3 DNA reads TGCGCCAGCACCCTGGCGGGGCTGAACACTGAAGCTTTCTTT.

The chain couples TRBV7-3 to TRBJ2-3, with 9 bases lining up with TRBD1. Trimming at V came to 3 bases and at J to 1 base, leaving 2 bases not matched to a gene. The length of the CDR3 is 15 residues. CDR1 is SGHTA and CDR2 is FQGTGA in the germline V gene. CDR3 sequence (DNA): TGTGCCAGCAGCTTGGACAGGGGAGGCACAGATACGCAGTATTTT. This sequence encodes CASSLDRGGTDTQYF.

V is TRBV7-2 and J is TRBJ2-2; 10 nucleotides match TRBD2. Germline-derived CDR1 and CDR2 are SGHTA and FQGNSA. V dropped 2 bases and J dropped 5; count of bases not matched to a gene: 2. The CDR3 covers 15 residues. DNA of the CDR3: TGTGCCAGCAGCTTAATAGCGGGGGGTACCGGGGAGCTGTTTTTT. Translated: CASSLIAGGTGELFF.

V and J are TRBV7-8 and TRBJ1-1; possible D gene TRBD1, 6 bases. CDR1 and CDR2 (germline): SGHVS, FQNEAQ. The CDR3 is made up of 14 amino acids. V was trimmed by 6 bases and J by 1 base, leaving 12 bases between them. The CDR3 coding sequence is TGTGCCAGCAGTCACAGGGATTCGAACACTGAAGCTTTCTTT. Translating it yields CASSHRDSNTEAFF.

This chain uses TRBV10-3 with TRBJ2-6; 11 bases are a match to TRBD2. The germline V gene has CDR1 ENHRY and CDR2 SYGVKD. Trimming took 5 bases from V and 4 from J; bases not matched to a gene: 16. CDR3 length: 20 residues. The CDR3 reads CAISFHGTSGSQAGANVLTF. The CDR3 DNA is TGTGCCATCAGTTTCCACGGGACTAGCGGCTCACAGGCCGGGGCCAACGTCCTGACTTTC.

This rearrangement joins TRBV18 to TRBJ1-1; weak D call: TRBD1 (6 bases). Germline V gives CDR1 KGHSH, CDR2 LQKENI. V dropped 1 base and J dropped 1 base, with 10 bases sitting between them. The CDR3 consists of 15 residues. The CDR3 loop is CASSPRETGNTEAFF. For the CDR3, the DNA is TGTGCCAGCTCACCACGTGAGACAGGGAACACTGAAGCTTTCTTT.